A single T cell receptor beta chain is shown here with its context. Its antigen is currently unknown. Assay: immunoSEQ multiplex PCR; the TCRdb copy retains only in-frame clones and omits some. The table lists 29,000 or so clones, around 93% of them singletons. These data belong to a study of chemoradiotherapy in HPV16-positive cancers. Study in general: Two HPV16-positive patients' cells yielded candidate HPV-specific clones and common motifs.

Study-wide results and caveats: During treatment, candidate HPV-specific clones and E7-related motifs expanded in tumor. HPV-responsive T-cell expansion during chemoradiotherapy was linked to improved recurrence-free survival in HPV16-positive patients.

Over chemoradiotherapy, repertoires were sampled more than once. The CDR3 is 13 residues long. V lost 1 base and J lost 4, with 6 bases in between. Germline V gene lookup returns CDR1 MGHRA and CDR2 YSYEKL. This sample comprised blood, obtained from a patient who underwent chemoradiotherapy. The sequence derives from a human donor with HPV-associated anogenital cancer. The genes are TRBV4-1 and TRBJ2-3, with D tentatively TRBD1 or TRBD2 (5 bases each). DNA for the CDR3: TGCGCCAGCAGCCAAGTGGGGGCAGATACGCAGTATTTT. Encoded protein: CASSQVGADTQYF.